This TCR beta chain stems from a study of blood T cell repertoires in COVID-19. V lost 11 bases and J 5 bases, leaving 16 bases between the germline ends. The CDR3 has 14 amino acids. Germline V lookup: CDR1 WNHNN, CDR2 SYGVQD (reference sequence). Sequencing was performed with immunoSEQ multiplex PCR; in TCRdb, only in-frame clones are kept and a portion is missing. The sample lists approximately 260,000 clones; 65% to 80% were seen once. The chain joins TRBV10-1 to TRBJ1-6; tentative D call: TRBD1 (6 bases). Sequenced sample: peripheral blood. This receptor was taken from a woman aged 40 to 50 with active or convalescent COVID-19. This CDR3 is CAALGTLDNSPLHF. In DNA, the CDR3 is TGCGCCGCCCTCGGGACACTAGATAATTCACCCCTCCACTTT.